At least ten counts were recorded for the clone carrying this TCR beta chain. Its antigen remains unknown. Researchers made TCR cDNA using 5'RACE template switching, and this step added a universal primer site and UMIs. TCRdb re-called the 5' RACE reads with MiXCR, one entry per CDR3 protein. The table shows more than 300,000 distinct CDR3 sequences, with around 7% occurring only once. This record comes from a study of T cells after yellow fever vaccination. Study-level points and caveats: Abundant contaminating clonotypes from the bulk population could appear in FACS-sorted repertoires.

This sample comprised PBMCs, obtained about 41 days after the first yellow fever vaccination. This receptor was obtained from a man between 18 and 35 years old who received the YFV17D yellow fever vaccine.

CDR3 nucleotide sequence: TGTGCCAGCAGTTCCCGATACCTGACCCCTTTAACCGGGGCCAACGTCCTGACTTTC. It is translated as CASSSRYLTPLTGANVLTF. The rearrangement joins TRBV12-3 or TRBV12-4 to TRBJ2-6; D is undetermined. V lost 4 bases to trimming and J lost 4 bases, with 23 bases between them. The CDR3 has 19 residues.